Presented here are 12 T cell receptor beta chains from one specimen sequenced in a study of CD39 and CD103 CD8 tumor-infiltrating T cells. The assay was immunoSEQ multiplex PCR, and TCRdb's table has in-frame clones only and misses some. The data hold approximately 2,500 clones, with about 69% observed a single time. The source material was CD39- CD103- CD8+ T cells sorted from the tumor. Documented subset: CD103-CD39- double-negative CD45RA- CD8 T cells. The receptors shown here come from a human donor with head and neck squamous cell carcinoma.

The chain carries TRBV5-5 and TRBJ2-7, with D possibly being TRBD2 (5 bases). Deletions cut 0 bases from V and 0 bases from J, with 10 bases between. Germline lookup yields CDR1 SGHKS and CDR2 YYEKEE (reference sequence). The CDR3 is 15 amino acids. The CDR3: CASSLAFGSSYEQYF. Written as DNA, the CDR3 is TGTGCCAGCAGCTTGGCCTTTGGGAGCTCCTACGAGCAGTACTTC.

This clone was found a few times. One end of the junction does not line up with germline, which may come from a read error. This rearrangement joins TRBV7-9 to TRBJ1-2; D remains ambiguous. The CDR3 runs 12 residues. Germline V gives CDR1 SEHNR, CDR2 FQNEAQ (reference sequence). The CDR3 DNA reads TGTGCCAGCAGCTTCCATAGGACGGAATATCACTTC. As protein: CASSFHRTEYHF.

V and J are TRBV2 and TRBJ2-3; 10 bases agree with TRBD2. The CDR3 is 18 residues long. The V gene end was trimmed by 6 bases and the J gene end by 3 bases; junction bases not matched to a gene: 15. The germline V gene encodes CDR1 SNHLY and CDR2 FYNNEI. CDR3 nucleotides: TGTGCCAGCAGACCTCGGACTATACTAGCGGGGCATACAGATACGCAGTATTTT. Its translation is CASRPRTILAGHTDTQYF.

This chain connects TRBV21-1 to TRBJ2-7; the listed D gene, TRBD2, was not tested against the DNA. TRBV21-1 is described as a pseudogene. The CDR3 length is 16 residues. The CDR3 loop is CASSAILAGGTYEQYF. The CDR3 region has the DNA TGTGCCAGCAGCGCCATACTAGCGGGGGGGACCTACGAGCAGTACTTC.

V usage is TRBV28 and J usage is TRBJ1-4, with a possible D match to TRBD1 (5 bases). Trimming took 5 bases from V and 7 from J, leaving 17 bases between them. This CDR3 spans 15 amino acids. Germline V gene lookup returns CDR1 MDHEN and CDR2 SYDVKM. CDR3 DNA: TGTGCCAGCAGTCCTACGGGGGGGGTAGGTGAAAAACTGTTTTTT. This gives the protein CASSPTGGVGEKLFF.

The J gene is TRBJ1-1, the V gene TRBV5-4, with no clear D. Germline-derived CDR1 and CDR2 are SGHNT and YYREEE (reference sequence). This CDR3 is built from 14 residues. V was pared by 7 bases and J by 0 bases, with 13 bases between. Here the CDR3 reads CASSPLGMNTEAFF. CDR3 DNA sequence: TGTGCCAGCTCCCCCCTGGGAATGAACACTGAAGCTTTCTTT. Full variable domain (remainder filled in from reference TRBV5-4 and TRBJ1-1): ETGVTQSPTHLIKTRGQQVTLRCSSQSGHNTVSWYQQALGQGPQFIFQYYREEENGRGNFPPRFSGLQFPNYSSELNVNALELDDSALYLCASSPLGMNTEAFFGQGTRLTVV.

The rearrangement uses TRBV9 and TRBJ1-3; D unclear. The V gene lost 0 bases and the J gene lost 0 bases, with 16 bases spanning the gap. The CDR3 loop spans 18 amino acids. Germline CDR1 reads SGDLS; CDR2 reads YYNGEE. The CDR3 region has the DNA TGTGCCAGCAGCGTAGCTTGGTCAGAAAGTTACTCTGGAAACACCATATATTTT. Protein sequence: CASSVAWSESYSGNTIYF.

The genes are TRBV15 and TRBJ2-1; D possibly matches TRBD1 or TRBD2 (5 bases each). The CDR3 is made up of 16 amino acids. CDR1 and CDR2 (germline): LNHNV, YYDKDF (reference sequence). V lost 0 bases to trimming and J lost 4 bases, with 13 bases between them. CDR3 nucleotides: TGTGCCACCAGCAGAGAGAACGGGACCCGGTACAATGAGCAGTTCTTC. Translated, it gives CATSRENGTRYNEQFF.

The rearrangement uses TRBV7-6 and TRBJ2-1, with D perhaps TRBD1 or TRBD2 (6 bases each). Germline V gives CDR1 SGHVS, CDR2 FNYEAQ. Trimming left V 2 bases short and J 4 bases short, with 12 bases between. The CDR3 is 15 residues long. The CDR3 DNA reads TGTGCCAGCAGCTTAACGGGGGCTGGGTACAATGAGCAGTTCTTC. The encoded protein is CASSLTGAGYNEQFF.

Comments on this clone: The sample has other DNA sequences that encode this CDR3 too. The V gene is TRBV6-1, the J gene TRBJ1-5; tentatively, D is TRBD1 (5 bases). V was cut by 2 bases and J by 1 base, with 9 bases left in between. CDR3 length: 15 amino acids. The germline V gene encodes CDR1 MNHNS and CDR2 SASEGT. CDR3 nucleotide sequence: TGTGCCAGCAGTGAATTCGGGGGAAGCAATCAGCCCCAGCATTTT. This sequence encodes CASSEFGGSNQPQHF.

This clone was observed a few times. This chain joins TRBV30 and TRBJ1-3; D is undetermined. Trimming removed 4 bases from V and 2 bases from J, with 6 bases in between. The CDR3 is 12 amino acids. The germline CDR1 and CDR2 sequences are GTSNPN and SVGIG (reference sequence). The CDR3 is CAWKATGNTIYF. Written as DNA, the CDR3 is TGTGCCTGGAAGGCCACTGGAAACACCATATATTTT.

The V call is TRBV7-8, the J call TRBJ1-1; D not certain. From germline, CDR1 is SGHVS and CDR2 FQNEAQ. Trimming shortened V by 3 bases and J by 1 base, and 9 bases separated the two germline ends. This CDR3 has 14 amino acids. The CDR3 reads CASSFLVGNTEAFF. In DNA, the CDR3 is TGTGCCAGCAGCTTTTTGGTAGGGAACACTGAAGCTTTCTTT.